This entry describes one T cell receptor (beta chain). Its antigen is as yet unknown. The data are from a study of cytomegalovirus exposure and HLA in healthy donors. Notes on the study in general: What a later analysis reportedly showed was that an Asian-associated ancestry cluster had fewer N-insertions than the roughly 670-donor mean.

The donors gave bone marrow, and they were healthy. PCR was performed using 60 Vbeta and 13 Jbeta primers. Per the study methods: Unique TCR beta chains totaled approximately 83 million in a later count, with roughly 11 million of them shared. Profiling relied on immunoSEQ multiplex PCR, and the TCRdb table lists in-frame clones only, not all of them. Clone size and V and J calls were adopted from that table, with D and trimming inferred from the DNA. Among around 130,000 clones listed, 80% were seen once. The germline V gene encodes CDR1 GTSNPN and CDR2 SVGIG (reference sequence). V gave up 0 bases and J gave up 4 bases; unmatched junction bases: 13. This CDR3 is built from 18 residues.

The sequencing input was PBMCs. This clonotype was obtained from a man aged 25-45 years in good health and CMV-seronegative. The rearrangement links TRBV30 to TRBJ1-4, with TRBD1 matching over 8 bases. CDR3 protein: CAWSVADGAQGVNEKLFF. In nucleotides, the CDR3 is TGTGCCTGGAGTGTAGCGGACGGGGCACAGGGGGTTAATGAAAAACTGTTTTTT.